These 14 T cell receptor beta chains share one sample of origin, sequenced in a study of control samples from healthy donors and cancer patients. TCRdb keeps only in-frame clones here, not all; method: immunoSEQ multiplex PCR. Among 170,000 or so clones, 90% were seen once, and the ten largest hold 1.1% to 1.5%. The sequenced sample was blood. All receptors come from a woman aged 50 to 60 in good health.

The chain joins TRBV6-5 to TRBJ1-2, with D possibly matching TRBD1 (6 bases). Germline CDR1 MNHEY, CDR2 SVGAGI. The CDR3 sequence is 14 residues long. The germline V and J ends were trimmed by 6 bases and 4 bases, with 15 bases remaining between them. The CDR3 here is CASSPRGEGYGYTF. CDR3 bases: TGTGCCAGCAGCCCCAGGGGAGAAGGCTATGGCTACACCTTC.

The V and J genes are TRBV6-2 or TRBV6-3 and TRBJ1-5, with a weak D call TRBD1 (5 bases). The CDR3 sequence is 14 residues long. Trimming removed 5 bases from V and 4 bases from J, with 12 bases in between. Germline V CDR1 and CDR2: MNHEY, SVGEGT. The CDR3: CASSSWGGNQPQHF. The DNA for the CDR3 is TGTGCCAGCAGTAGTTGGGGGGGAAATCAGCCCCAGCATTTT.

In this sample, this clone turned up once. The rearrangement uses TRBV27 and TRBJ1-2, with unresolved D. CDR3 length equals 13 residues. Deletions cut 0 bases from V and 0 bases from J, with 2 bases between. Germline V CDR1 and CDR2: MNHEY, SMNVEV (reference sequence). CDR3 protein: CASSLSSNYGYTF. CDR3 sequence (DNA): TGTGCCAGCAGTTTATCCTCTAACTATGGCTACACCTTC.

The rearrangement links TRBV30 to TRBJ1-3; D is undetermined. CDR3 length: 11 residues. In germline, CDR1 is GTSNPN, CDR2 SVGIG (reference sequence). V lost 4 bases and J lost 3, with 4 bases in between. CDR3 residues: CAWNSGNTIYF. Written as DNA, the CDR3 is TGTGCCTGGAACAGTGGAAACACCATATATTTT. Drawing the rest from reference TRBV30 and TRBJ1-3, the complete variable domain is SQTIHQWPATLVQPVGSPLSLECTVEGTSNPNLYWYRQAAGRGLQLLFYSVGIGQISSEVPQNLSASRPQDRQFILSSKKLLLSDSGFYLCAWNSGNTIYFGEGSWLTVV.

This chain links TRBV19 with TRBJ2-1; 9 nucleotides agree with TRBD2. The V segment lost 3 bases and the J segment 9 bases; nucleotides outside the gene matches: 6. Germline CDR1 LNHDA, CDR2 SQIVND (reference sequence). The CDR3 covers 14 residues. The CDR3 loop reads CASSILAGLGEQFF. For the CDR3, the DNA is TGTGCCAGTAGTATCCTAGCGGGATTGGGTGAGCAGTTCTTC.

This sequence joins TRBV7-8 and TRBJ1-1, with TRBD1 matching 7 bases. Per germline, CDR1 SGHVS and CDR2 FQNEAQ. J gave up 2 bases and V 7 bases, and 7 bases lay outside the gene matches. CDR3 length equals 14 residues. The CDR3 loop is CASIPGQSNTEAFF. In nucleotides, the CDR3 is TGTGCCAGCATCCCGGGACAGTCTAACACTGAAGCTTTCTTT. The whole variable domain, remainder taken from reference TRBV7-8 and TRBJ1-1, is GAGVSQSPRYKVAKRGQDVALRCDPISGHVSLFWYQQALGQGPEFLTYFQNEAQLDKSGLPSDRFFAERPEGSVSTLKIQRTQQEDSAVYLCASIPGQSNTEAFFGQGTRLTVV.

J is TRBJ1-1 and V is TRBV9, with 9 bases that match TRBD1. J was trimmed by 4 bases and V by 4 bases; bases with no gene match: 8. The CDR3 runs 15 residues. Germline V gene data show CDR1 as SGDLS and CDR2 as YYNGEE. As DNA, the CDR3 is TGTGCCAGCAGCTCAACGACAGGGGGGTTCACTGAAGCTTTCTTT. Protein sequence: CASSSTTGGFTEAFF.

The rearrangement joins TRBV5-1 to TRBJ1-5; no clear D gene. CDR1 is SGHRS and CDR2 is YFSETQ in the germline V gene. The CDR3 runs to 14 residues. V dropped 2 bases and J dropped 2 bases, with 8 bases sitting between them. CDR3 loop: CASSFDGGNQPQHF. The CDR3 DNA follows: TGCGCCAGCAGCTTCGATGGGGGCAATCAGCCCCAGCATTTT.

The chain joins TRBV29-1 to TRBJ2-5; D remains unclear. The CDR3 is 15 residues long. Trimming stripped 0 bases from V and 2 bases from J, with 13 bases between. Germline V CDR1 and CDR2: SQVTM, ANQGSEA. Written as DNA, the CDR3 is TGCAGCGTTGAAGACACTATTTTGTTTCAAGAGACCCAGTACTTC. It translates to CSVEDTILFQETQYF.

V and J are TRBV10-3 and TRBJ2-3; D unresolved. This CDR3 comprises 18 residues. The V end was cut by 3 bases, the J end by 2 bases, with 21 bases between. The germline CDR1 and CDR2 sequences are ENHRY and SYGVKD. The DNA for the CDR3 is TGTGCCATCAGTGACCCGGGCAGTATGTTGATCTCCACAGATACGCAGTATTTT. It is translated as CAISDPGSMLISTDTQYF.

The chain joins TRBV27 to TRBJ2-7, with 11 bases identical to TRBD1. The V segment lost 6 bases and the J segment 3 bases; nucleotides outside the gene matches: 7. The CDR3 has 15 amino acids. Germline lookup yields CDR1 MNHEY and CDR2 SMNVEV (reference sequence). CDR3 region: CASSGTGGHLYEQYF. CDR3 bases: TGTGCCAGCAGCGGGACAGGGGGTCACCTCTACGAGCAGTACTTC.

The chain uses TRBV5-1 and TRBJ1-2, with a weak D call TRBD1 (6 bases). Germline V gene data show CDR1 as SGHRS and CDR2 as YFSETQ. The CDR3 is 13 amino acids. V was cut by 5 bases and J by 8 bases, with 16 bases left in between. In DNA, the CDR3 is TGCGCCAGCAGTCCCATAGGGGGGCTAGGCTACACCTTC. This codes for CASSPIGGLGYTF.

The chain couples TRBV28 to TRBJ1-3; D remains ambiguous. Per the germline V gene, CDR1 is MDHEN and CDR2 is SYDVKM. The CDR3 is 12 residues long. V was cut by 6 bases and J by 0 bases, with 3 bases left in between. CDR3 region: CASRNSGNTIYF. CDR3 bases: TGTGCCAGCAGAAACTCTGGAAACACCATATATTTT.

The chain is built from TRBV7-8 and TRBJ1-4; D not certain. CDR3 length: 15 residues. CDR1 and CDR2 (germline): SGHVS, FQNEAQ. Trimming cost V 2 bases and J 7 bases, with 14 bases left between them. The chain's CDR3 is CASSLRGRLPEKLFF. The CDR3 DNA follows: TGTGCCAGCAGCTTACGAGGACGCTTGCCTGAAAAACTGTTTTTT.